The present T cell receptor (beta chain) was sequenced within a study of T cell clonotyping in hematopoietic cell transplantation. Findings and limits, study-wide: No sorting was done, leaving CD4 and CD8 contributions mixed. Recipient TCR diversity dropped after transplant; expanded clonotypes rose from day 30 to 180. Few recipient clonotypes overlapped donors; over 97% were de novo at given depth.

A single count supports this clone. What it recognizes is unknown. Recipient blood drawn about 28 days pretransplant and days 30, 100, 180 after. J was trimmed by 3 bases and V by 3 bases; bases with no gene match: 11. The CDR3 is made up of 17 amino acids. Per the germline V gene, CDR1 is MDHEN and CDR2 is SYDVKM. Using immunoSEQ multiplex PCR, the repertoire was profiled, and TCRdb retains in-frame clones only, with some absent. This sample has over 10,000 clones, with approximately 92% found just once. Sample: PBMCs, taken 100 days after allogeneic stem cell transplant. The V and J genes are TRBV28 and TRBJ1-2, with 9 bases matching TRBD1. This TCR derives from a female patient aged 45-65 years who had an allogeneic stem cell transplant from an unrelated donor, so the T cells may come from the graft donor. Some clones in this sample may be carry-over from other donors' samples. CDR3 nucleotides: TGTGCCAGCAGTTTGAGAACAGGGGGCGTAAAGGACTATGGCTACACCTTC. Translation gives CASSLRTGGVKDYGYTF.